The source of this T cell receptor beta chain is a study of cytomegalovirus exposure and HLA in healthy donors. Germline assignment: CDR1 MNHEY and CDR2 SVGAGI. CDR3 size: 14 residues. Trimming removed 5 bases from V and 7 bases from J; junction bases left unmatched: 7. Concerning this clone: Its matching antigen is unknown.

Study-wide findings and caveats: The presence/absence work took it that sequencing depth was about the same across donors. TCR beta V- and J-gene trimming was later associated with a missense DCLRE1C variant. CMV serostatus stood as the only immune exposure information on hand. A list of approximately 150 TCR beta chains associated with cytomegalovirus was given.

Vbeta (60) and Jbeta (13) primers were used in the PCR. Using immunoSEQ multiplex PCR, the repertoire was profiled, and TCRdb retains in-frame clones only, with some absent. Its clone listing holds 100,000 to 150,000 clones. The chain combines TRBV6-5 with TRBJ2-1; 8 positions agree with TRBD2. This receptor was taken from a woman aged 40 to 50 in good health and CMV-seronegative. Input material: PBMCs. The CDR3 is CASSPPSGGNEQFF. The CDR3 nucleotides are TGTGCCAGCAGTCCCCCAAGCGGGGGTAATGAGCAGTTCTTC.